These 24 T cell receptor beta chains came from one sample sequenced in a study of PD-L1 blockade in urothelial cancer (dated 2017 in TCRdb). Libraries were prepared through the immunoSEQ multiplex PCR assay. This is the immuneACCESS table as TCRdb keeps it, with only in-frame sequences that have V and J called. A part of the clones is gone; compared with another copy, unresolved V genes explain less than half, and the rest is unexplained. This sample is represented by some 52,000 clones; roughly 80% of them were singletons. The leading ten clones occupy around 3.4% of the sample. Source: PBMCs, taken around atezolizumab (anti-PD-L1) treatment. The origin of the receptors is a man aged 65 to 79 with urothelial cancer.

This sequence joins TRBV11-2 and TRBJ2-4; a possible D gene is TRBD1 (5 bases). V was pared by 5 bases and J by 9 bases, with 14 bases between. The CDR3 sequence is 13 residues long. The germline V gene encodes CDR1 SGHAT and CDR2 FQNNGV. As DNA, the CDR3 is TGTGCCAGCAGCCAAACAGGCTATGTCATTCAGTACTTC. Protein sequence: CASSQTGYVIQYF. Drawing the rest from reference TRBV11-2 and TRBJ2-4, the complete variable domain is EAGVAQSPRYKIIEKRQSVAFWCNPISGHATLYWYQQILGQGPKLLIQFQNNGVVDDSQLPKDRFSAERLKGVDSTLKIQPAKLEDSAVYLCASSQTGYVIQYFGAGTRLSVL.

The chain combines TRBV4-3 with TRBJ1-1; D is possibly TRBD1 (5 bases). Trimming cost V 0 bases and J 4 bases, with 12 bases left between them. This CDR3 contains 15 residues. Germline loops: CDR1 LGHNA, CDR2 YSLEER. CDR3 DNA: TGCGCCAGCAGCCAAGAAGGGGACTCGGGCACTGAAGCTTTCTTT. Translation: CASSQEGDSGTEAFF.

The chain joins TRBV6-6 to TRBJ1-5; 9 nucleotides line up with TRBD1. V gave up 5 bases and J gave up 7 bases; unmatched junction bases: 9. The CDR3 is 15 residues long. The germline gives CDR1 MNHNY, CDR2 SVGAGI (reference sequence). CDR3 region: CASSPTGTGKQPQHF. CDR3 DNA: TGTGCCAGCAGTCCTACCGGGACAGGGAAACAGCCCCAGCATTTT.

CDR3 amino acids: CASSIDHRGFEVDKNIQYF. The CDR3 DNA sequence: TGTGCCAGTAGTATCGATCACAGGGGATTTGAAGTTGACAAAAACATTCAGTACTTC. The chain recombines TRBV19 with TRBJ2-4, with 7 bases identical to TRBD1. This CDR3 region has 19 residues. CDR1 and CDR2 (germline): LNHDA, SQIVND (reference sequence). Germline trimming cut 3 bases from V and 3 bases from J; bases unmatched to any gene: 17.

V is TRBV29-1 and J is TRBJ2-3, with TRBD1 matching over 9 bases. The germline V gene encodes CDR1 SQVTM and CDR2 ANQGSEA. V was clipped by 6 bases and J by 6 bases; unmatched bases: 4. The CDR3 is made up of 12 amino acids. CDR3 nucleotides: TGCAGCGTACAGGGGGCAGGTGATACGCAGTATTTT. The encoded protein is CSVQGAGDTQYF.

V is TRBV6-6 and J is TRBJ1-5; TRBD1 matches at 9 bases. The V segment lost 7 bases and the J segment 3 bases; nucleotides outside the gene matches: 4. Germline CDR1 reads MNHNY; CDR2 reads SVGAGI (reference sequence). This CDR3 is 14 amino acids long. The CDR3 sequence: CASTNRGLNQPQHF. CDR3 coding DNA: TGTGCCAGCACCAACAGGGGGCTCAATCAGCCCCAGCATTTT.

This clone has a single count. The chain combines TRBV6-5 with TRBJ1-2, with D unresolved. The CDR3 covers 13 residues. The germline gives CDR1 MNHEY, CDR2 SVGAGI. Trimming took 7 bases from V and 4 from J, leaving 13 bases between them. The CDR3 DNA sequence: TGTGCCAGCACCACTCGACTGTTCTATGGCTACACCTTC. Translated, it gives CASTTRLFYGYTF.

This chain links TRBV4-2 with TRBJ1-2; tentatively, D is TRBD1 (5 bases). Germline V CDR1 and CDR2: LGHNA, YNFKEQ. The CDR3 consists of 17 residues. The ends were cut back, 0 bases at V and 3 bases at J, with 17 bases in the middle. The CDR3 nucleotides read TGTGCCAGCAGCCAAGATTCCCTGGCAGGGCTCTACTATGGCTACACCTTC. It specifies CASSQDSLAGLYYGYTF.

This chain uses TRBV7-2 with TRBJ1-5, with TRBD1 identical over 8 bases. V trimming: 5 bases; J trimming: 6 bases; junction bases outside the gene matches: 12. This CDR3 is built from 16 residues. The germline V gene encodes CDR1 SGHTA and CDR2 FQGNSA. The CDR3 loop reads CASSNPGQGEFQPQHF. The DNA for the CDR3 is TGTGCCAGCAGCAACCCCGGACAGGGAGAGTTTCAGCCCCAGCATTTT. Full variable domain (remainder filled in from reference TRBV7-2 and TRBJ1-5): GAGVSQSPSNKVTEKGKDVELRCDPISGHTALYWYRQSLGQGLEFLIYFQGNSAPDKSGLPSDRFSAERTGGSVSTLTIQRTQQEDSAVYLCASSNPGQGEFQPQHFGDGTRLSIL.

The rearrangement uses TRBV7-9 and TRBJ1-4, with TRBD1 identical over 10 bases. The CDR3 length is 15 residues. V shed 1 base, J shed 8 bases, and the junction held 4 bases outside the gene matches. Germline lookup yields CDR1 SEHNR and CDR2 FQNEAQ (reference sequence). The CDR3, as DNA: TGTGCCAGCAGCTTAGGAGGGACAGGGGACGAAAAACTGTTTTTT. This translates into CASSLGGTGDEKLFF.

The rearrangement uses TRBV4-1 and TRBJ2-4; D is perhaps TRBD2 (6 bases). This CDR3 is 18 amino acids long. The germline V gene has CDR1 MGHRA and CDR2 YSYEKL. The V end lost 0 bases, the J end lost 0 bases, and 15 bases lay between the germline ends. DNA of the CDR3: TGCGCCAGCAGCCAAGATCGGGAGCGGACCTTAGCCAAAAACATTCAGTACTTC. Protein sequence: CASSQDRERTLAKNIQYF.

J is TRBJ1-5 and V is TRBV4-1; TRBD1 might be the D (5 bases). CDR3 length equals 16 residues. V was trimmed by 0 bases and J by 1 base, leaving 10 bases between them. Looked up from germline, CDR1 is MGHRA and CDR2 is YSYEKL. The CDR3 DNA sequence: TGCGCCAGCAGCCAAGAACCAGGGTTAAGCAATCAGCCCCAGCATTTT. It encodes CASSQEPGLSNQPQHF.

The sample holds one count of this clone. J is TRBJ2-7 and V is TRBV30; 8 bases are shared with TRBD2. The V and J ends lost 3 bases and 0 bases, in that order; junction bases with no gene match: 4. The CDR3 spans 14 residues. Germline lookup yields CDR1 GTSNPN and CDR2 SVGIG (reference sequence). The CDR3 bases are TGTGCCTGGAGACATAGCGGGAACTCCTACGAGCAGTACTTC. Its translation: CAWRHSGNSYEQYF.

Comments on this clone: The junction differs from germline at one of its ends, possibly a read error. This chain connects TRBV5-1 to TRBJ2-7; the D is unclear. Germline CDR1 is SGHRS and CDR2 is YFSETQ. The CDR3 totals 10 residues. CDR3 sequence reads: CASSLFSDPF. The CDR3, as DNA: TGCGCCAGCAGCTTGTTCAGCGATCCCTTC. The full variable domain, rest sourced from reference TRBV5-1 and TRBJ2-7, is KAGVTQTPRYLIKTRGQQVTLSCSPISGHRSVSWYQQTPGQGLQFLFEYFSETQRNKGNFPGRFSGRQFSNSRSEMNVSTLELGDSALYLCASSLFSDPFGPGTRLTVT.

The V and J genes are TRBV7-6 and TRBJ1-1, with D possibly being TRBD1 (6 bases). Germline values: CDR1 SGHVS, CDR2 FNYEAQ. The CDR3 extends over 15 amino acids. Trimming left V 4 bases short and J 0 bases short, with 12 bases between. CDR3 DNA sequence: TGTGCCAGCAGCTCCCTACAGGGACTGAACACTGAAGCTTTCTTT. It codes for CASSSLQGLNTEAFF.

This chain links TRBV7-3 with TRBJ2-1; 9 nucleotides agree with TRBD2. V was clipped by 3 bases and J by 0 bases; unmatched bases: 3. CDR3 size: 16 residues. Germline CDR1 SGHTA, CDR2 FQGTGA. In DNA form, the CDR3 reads TGTGCCAGCAGCTTGGGGCGGGGGGGCTCCTACAATGAGCAGTTCTTC. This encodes CASSLGRGGSYNEQFF.

The CDR3 here is CAWGGVKNTEAFF. For the CDR3, the DNA is TGTGCCTGGGGGGGGGTGAAGAACACTGAAGCTTTCTTT. This chain connects TRBV30 to TRBJ1-1; TRBD1 might be the D (5 bases). This CDR3 has 13 amino acids. CDR1 GTSNPN and CDR2 SVGIG come from the germline V gene (reference sequence). The V and J ends lost 5 bases and 1 base respectively, with 11 bases between them. The full variable domain, its missing parts supplied by reference TRBV30 and TRBJ1-1, is SQTIHQWPATLVQPVGSPLSLECTVEGTSNPNLYWYRQAAGRGLQLLFYSVGIGQISSEVPQNLSASRPQDRQFILSSKKLLLSDSGFYLCAWGGVKNTEAFFGQGTRLTVV.

This CDR3 is CASSLEPAGREQFF. The CDR3 nucleotides read TGTGCCAGCAGTCTCGAGCCGGCGGGAAGAGAGCAGTTCTTC. The chain uses TRBV27 and TRBJ2-1; TRBD2 is a possible D gene (6 bases). Per the germline V gene, CDR1 is MNHEY and CDR2 is SMNVEV (reference sequence). The CDR3 loop spans 14 amino acids. V shed 5 bases and J shed 10 bases, with 18 bases lying between them.

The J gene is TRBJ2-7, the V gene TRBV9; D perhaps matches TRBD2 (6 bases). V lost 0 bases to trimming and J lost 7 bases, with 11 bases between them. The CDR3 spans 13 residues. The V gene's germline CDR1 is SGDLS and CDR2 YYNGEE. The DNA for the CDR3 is TGTGCCAGCAGCGTAGTATGGGCGGGGGAGCAGTACTTC. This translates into CASSVVWAGEQYF.

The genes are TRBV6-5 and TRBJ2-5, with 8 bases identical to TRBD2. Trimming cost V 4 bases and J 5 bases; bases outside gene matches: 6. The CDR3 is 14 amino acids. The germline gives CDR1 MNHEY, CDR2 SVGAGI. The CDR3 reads CASSLGLAAETQYF. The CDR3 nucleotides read TGTGCCAGCAGTTTAGGACTAGCTGCGGAGACCCAGTACTTC.

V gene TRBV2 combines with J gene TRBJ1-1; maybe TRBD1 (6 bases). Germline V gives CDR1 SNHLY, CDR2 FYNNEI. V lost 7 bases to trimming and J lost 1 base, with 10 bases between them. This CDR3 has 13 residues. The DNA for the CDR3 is TGTGCCAGCAATATACAGGGGAACACTGAAGCTTTCTTT. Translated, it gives CASNIQGNTEAFF.

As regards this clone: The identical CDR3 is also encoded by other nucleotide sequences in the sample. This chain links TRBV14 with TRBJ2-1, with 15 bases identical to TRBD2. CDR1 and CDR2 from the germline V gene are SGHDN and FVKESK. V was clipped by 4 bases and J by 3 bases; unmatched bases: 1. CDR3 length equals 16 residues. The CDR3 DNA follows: TGTGCCAGCAGCCGGACTAGCGGGGGGGTCTACAATGAGCAGTTCTTC. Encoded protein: CASSRTSGGVYNEQFF.

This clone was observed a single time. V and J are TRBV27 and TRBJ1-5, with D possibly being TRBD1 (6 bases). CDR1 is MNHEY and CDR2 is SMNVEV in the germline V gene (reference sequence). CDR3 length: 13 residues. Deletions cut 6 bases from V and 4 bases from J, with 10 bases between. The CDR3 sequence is CASRPQGNQPQHF. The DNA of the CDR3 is TGTGCCAGCAGACCACAGGGAAATCAGCCCCAGCATTTT.

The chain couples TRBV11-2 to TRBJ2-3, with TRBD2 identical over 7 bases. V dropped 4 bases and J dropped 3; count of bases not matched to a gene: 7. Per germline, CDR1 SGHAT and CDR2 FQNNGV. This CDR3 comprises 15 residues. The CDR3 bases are TGTGCCAGCAGCTATGGACTAGGAGATACAGATACGCAGTATTTT. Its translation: CASSYGLGDTDTQYF.